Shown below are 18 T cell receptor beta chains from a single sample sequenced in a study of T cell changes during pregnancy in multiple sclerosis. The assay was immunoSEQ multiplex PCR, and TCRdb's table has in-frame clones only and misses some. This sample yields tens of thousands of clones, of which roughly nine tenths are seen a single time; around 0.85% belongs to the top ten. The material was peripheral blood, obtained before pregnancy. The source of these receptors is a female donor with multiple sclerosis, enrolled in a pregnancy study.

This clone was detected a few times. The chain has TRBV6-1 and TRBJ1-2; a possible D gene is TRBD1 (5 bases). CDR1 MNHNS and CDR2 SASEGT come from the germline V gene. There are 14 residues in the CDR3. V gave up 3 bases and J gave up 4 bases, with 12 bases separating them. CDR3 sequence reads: CASSETWTIYGYTF. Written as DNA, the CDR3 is TGTGCCAGCAGTGAGACGTGGACAATCTATGGCTACACCTTC.

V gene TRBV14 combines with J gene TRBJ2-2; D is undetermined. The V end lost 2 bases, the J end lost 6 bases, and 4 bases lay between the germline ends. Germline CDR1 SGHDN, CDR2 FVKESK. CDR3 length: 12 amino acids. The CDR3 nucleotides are TGTGCCAGCAGCCAAACTTCCGGGGAGCTGTTTTTT. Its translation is CASSQTSGELFF.

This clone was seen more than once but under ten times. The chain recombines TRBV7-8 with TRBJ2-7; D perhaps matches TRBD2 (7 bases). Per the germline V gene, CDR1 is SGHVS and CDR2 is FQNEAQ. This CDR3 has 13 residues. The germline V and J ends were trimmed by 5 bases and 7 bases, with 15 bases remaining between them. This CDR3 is CASSPVGGREQYF. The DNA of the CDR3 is TGTGCCAGCAGCCCAGTGGGGGGGCGAGAGCAGTACTTC.

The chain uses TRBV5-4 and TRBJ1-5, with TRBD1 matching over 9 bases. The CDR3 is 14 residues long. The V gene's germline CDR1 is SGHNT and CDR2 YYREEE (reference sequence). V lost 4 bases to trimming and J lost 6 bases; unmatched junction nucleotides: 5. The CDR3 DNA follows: TGTGCCAGCAGCCTGGACAGGGGAAGTCAGCCCCAGCATTTT. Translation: CASSLDRGSQPQHF.

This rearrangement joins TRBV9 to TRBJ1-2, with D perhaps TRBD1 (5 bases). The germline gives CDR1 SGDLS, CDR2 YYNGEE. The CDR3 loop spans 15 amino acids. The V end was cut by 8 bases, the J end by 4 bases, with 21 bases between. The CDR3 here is CASGKGPPSTYGYTF. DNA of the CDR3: TGTGCCAGTGGAAAGGGGCCGCCCAGCACCTATGGCTACACCTTC.

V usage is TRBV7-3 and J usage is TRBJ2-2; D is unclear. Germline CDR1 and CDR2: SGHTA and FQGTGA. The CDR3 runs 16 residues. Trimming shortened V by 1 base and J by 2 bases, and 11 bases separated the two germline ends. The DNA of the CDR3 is TGTGCCAGCAGCTTAAACAGCCCAGCCAACACCGGGGAGCTGTTTTTT. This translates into CASSLNSPANTGELFF.

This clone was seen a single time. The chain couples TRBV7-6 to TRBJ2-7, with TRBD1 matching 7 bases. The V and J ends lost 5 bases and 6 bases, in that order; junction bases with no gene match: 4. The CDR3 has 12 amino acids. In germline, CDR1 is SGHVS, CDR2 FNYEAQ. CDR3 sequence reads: CASSADRAEQYF. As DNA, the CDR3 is TGTGCCAGCAGCGCAGACAGGGCCGAGCAGTACTTC.

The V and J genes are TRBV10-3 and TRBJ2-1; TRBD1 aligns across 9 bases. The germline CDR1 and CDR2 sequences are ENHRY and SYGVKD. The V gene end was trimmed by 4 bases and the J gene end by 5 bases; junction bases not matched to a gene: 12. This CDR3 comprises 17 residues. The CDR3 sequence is CAISVPAGTGSNNEQFF. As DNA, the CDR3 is TGTGCCATCAGTGTACCCGCCGGGACAGGGAGTAACAATGAGCAGTTCTTC.

The CDR3: CASSPPRRGTDTQYF. DNA of the CDR3: TGTGCCAGCTCACCACCGAGGCGGGGCACAGATACGCAGTATTTT. The genes are TRBV18 and TRBJ2-3; TRBD2 might be the D (5 bases). Looked up from germline, CDR1 is KGHSH and CDR2 is LQKENI. The CDR3 sequence is 15 residues long. V gave up 0 bases and J gave up 1 base, with 8 bases separating them. The full variable domain, completed using reference TRBV18 and TRBJ2-3, is NAGVMQNPRHLVRRRGQEARLRCSPMKGHSHVYWYRQLPEEGLKFMVYLQKENIIDESGMPKERFSAEFPKEGPSILRIQQVVRGDSAAYFCASSPPRRGTDTQYFGPGTRLTVL.

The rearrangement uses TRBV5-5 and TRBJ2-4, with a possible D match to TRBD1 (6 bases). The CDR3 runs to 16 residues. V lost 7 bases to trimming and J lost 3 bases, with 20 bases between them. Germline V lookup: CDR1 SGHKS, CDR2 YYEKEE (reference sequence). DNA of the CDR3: TGTGCCAGCGCGTCAGGGGCAGGGTGGGTCAAAAACATTCAGTACTTC. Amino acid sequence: CASASGAGWVKNIQYF.

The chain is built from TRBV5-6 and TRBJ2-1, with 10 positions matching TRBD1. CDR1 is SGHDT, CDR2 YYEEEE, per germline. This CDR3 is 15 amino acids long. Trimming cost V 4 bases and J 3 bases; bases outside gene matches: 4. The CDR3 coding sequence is TGTGCCAGCAGCCCCGACAGGGGGCTCTACAATGAGCAGTTCTTC. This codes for CASSPDRGLYNEQFF.

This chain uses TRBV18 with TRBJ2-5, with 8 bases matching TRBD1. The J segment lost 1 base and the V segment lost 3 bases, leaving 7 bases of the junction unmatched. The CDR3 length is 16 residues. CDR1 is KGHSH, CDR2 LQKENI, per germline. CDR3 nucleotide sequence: TGTGCCAGCTCACCCTCCGATGGACAGGGCCAAGAGACCCAGTACTTC. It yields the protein CASSPSDGQGQETQYF. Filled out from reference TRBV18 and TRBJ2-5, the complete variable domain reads NAGVMQNPRHLVRRRGQEARLRCSPMKGHSHVYWYRQLPEEGLKFMVYLQKENIIDESGMPKERFSAEFPKEGPSILRIQQVVRGDSAAYFCASSPSDGQGQETQYFGPGTRLLVL.

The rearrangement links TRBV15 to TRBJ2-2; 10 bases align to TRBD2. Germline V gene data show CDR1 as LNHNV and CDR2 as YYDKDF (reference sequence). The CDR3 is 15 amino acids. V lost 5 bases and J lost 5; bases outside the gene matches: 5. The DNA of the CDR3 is TGTGCCACCAGCCGGCCGGGACTAGCGACCGGGGAGCTGTTTTTT. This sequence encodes CATSRPGLATGELFF.

DNA of the CDR3: TGTGCCAGTAGTAAATCCGGGACTAGGTCCACAGATACGCAGTATTTT. It encodes CASSKSGTRSTDTQYF. The V gene is TRBV19, the J gene TRBJ2-3; 8 bases map to TRBD2. V shed 4 bases and J 2 bases; nucleotides not matched to a gene: 8. This CDR3 has 16 amino acids. Per germline, CDR1 LNHDA and CDR2 SQIVND (reference sequence). Looking up the rest from reference TRBV19 and TRBJ2-3 gives the full variable domain: DGGITQSPKYLFRKEGQNVTLSCEQNLNHDAMYWYRQDPGQGLRLIYYSQIVNDFQKGDIAEGYSVSREKKESFPLTVTSAQKNPTAFYLCASSKSGTRSTDTQYFGPGTRLTVL.

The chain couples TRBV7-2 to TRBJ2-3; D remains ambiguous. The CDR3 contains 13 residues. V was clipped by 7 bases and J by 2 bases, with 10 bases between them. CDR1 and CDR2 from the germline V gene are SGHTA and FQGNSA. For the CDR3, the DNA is TGTGCCAGCAACCACTTATACACAGATACGCAGTATTTT. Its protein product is CASNHLYTDTQYF.

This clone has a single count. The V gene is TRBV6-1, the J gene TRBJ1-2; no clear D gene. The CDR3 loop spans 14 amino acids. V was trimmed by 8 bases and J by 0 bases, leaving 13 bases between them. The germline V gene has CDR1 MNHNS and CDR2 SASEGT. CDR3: CASLQPSSNYGYTF. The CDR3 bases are TGTGCCAGCTTACAGCCCAGTTCTAACTATGGCTACACCTTC.

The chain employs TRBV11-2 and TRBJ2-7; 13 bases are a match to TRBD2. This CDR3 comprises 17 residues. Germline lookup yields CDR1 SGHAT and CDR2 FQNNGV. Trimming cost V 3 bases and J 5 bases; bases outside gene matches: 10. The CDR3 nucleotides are TGTGCCAGCAGCTTCCCCCCTACTAGCGGGGGGGCCCACGAGCAGTACTTC. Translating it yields CASSFPPTSGGAHEQYF.

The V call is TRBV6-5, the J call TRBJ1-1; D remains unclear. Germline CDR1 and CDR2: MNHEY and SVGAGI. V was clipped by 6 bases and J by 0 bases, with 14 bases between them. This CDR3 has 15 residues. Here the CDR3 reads CASRHTPNMNTEAFF. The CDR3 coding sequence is TGTGCCAGCAGACATACCCCGAACATGAACACTGAAGCTTTCTTT.